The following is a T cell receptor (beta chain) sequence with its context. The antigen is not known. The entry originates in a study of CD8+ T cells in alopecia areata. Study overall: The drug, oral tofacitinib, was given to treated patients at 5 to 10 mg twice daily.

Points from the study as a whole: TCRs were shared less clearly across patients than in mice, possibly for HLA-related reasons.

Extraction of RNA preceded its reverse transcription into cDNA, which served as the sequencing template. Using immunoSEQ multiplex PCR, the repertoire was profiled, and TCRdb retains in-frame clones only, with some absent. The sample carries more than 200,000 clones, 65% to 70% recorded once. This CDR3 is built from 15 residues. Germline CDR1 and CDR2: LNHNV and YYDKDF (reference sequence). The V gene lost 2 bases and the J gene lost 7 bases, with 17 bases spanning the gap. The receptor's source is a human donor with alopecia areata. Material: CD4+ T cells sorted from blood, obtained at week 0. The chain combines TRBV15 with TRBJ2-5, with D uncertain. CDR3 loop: CATSRRASVTATQYF. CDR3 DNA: TGTGCCACCAGCAGACGGGCTAGTGTTACGGCGACCCAGTACTTC.